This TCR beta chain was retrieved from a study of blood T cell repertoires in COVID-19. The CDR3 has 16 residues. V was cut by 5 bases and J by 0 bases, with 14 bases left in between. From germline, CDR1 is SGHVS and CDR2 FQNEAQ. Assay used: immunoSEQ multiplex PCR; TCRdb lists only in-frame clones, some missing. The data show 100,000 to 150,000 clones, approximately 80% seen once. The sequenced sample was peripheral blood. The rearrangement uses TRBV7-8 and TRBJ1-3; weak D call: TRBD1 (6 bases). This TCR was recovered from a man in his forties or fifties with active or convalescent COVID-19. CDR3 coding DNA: TGTGCCAGCAGCCGTGCCGGACAGTCCTCTGGAAACACCATATATTTT. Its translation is CASSRAGQSSGNTIYF.